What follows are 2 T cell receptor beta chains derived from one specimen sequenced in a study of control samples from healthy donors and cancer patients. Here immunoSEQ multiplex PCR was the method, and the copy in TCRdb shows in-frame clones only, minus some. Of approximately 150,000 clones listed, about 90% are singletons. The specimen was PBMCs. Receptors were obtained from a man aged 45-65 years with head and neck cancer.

DNA for the CDR3: TGTGCCAGCAGCCAACTGGGCCGGGGCTCCCCCCTCCACTTT. This translates into CASSQLGRGSPLHF. The genes are TRBV4-2 and TRBJ1-6, with a weak D call TRBD1 (5 bases). CDR1 LGHNA and CDR2 YNFKEQ come from the germline V gene. CDR3 size: 14 residues. V lost 2 bases and J 13 bases, leaving 15 bases between the germline ends.

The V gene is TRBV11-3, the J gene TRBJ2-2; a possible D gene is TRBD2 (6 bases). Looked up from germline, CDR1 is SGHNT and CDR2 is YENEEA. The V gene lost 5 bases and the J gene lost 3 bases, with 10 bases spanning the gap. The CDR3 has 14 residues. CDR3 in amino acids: CASSPRGDTGELFF. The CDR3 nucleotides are TGTGCCAGCAGCCCCCGCGGGGACACCGGGGAGCTGTTTTTT.